This T cell receptor beta chain was captured in a study of high-grade serous ovarian cancer treatment subgroups. Method: immunoSEQ multiplex PCR; TCRdb's copy keeps in-frame clones and lacks some. Of about 8,500 clones listed, 76% are singletons. CDR1 and CDR2 from the germline V gene are KGHSH and LQKENI. Trimming stripped 2 bases from V and 0 bases from J, with 4 bases between. The length of the CDR3 is 13 residues. The tumor samples were collected prior to definitive surgery or chemotherapy. Sequencing input: tumor tissue. The chain employs TRBV18 and TRBJ2-5; D is unresolved. This sequence was found in a human donor with high-grade serous ovarian cancer. The CDR3 nucleotides read TGTGCCAGCTCACCAGGGAACCAAGAGACCCAGTACTTC. Translating gives CASSPGNQETQYF.